The 20 T cell receptor beta chains presented below share a single source sample, sequenced in a study of persistence of HIV-infected CD4 T cells. The stimulus was an HIV-1 Gag 15-mer peptide pool, about 1 ug/peptide/mL. Sorted nonresponding memory CD4+ T cells were CD40L-negative, CD69-negative, CD45RO-high. The antigens of these receptors remain unknown. This was the immunoSEQ version 4 assay in survey mode. Assay used: immunoSEQ multiplex PCR; TCRdb lists only in-frame clones, some missing. Here the sample spans approximately 39,000 clones, approximately 78% being singletons. The sample was cultured CD4+ T cells from PBMCs, taken from a patient who received antiretroviral therapy. All receptors come from an adult with HIV. The donor label of this sample is uncertain.

The chain links TRBV19 to TRBJ2-2, with D possibly matching TRBD2 (6 bases). The germline V gene encodes CDR1 LNHDA and CDR2 SQIVND (reference sequence). The CDR3 totals 14 residues. V lost 4 bases, J lost 8 bases, and 14 bases lay in between. For the CDR3, the DNA is TGTGCCAGTAGTACCCCAGGGAGGAGAGGGGAGCTGTTTTTT. Its protein product is CASSTPGRRGELFF.

V usage is TRBV24-1 and J usage is TRBJ1-2, with 7 bases lining up with TRBD1. Germline trimming cut 4 bases from V and 8 bases from J; bases unmatched to any gene: 6. The CDR3 is 13 residues long. The germline CDR1 and CDR2 sequences are KGHDR and SFDVKD. Written as DNA, the CDR3 is TGTGCCACCAGTGAGGGGACAGAGGGCGGCTACACCTTC. Its protein product is CATSEGTEGGYTF.

This chain connects TRBV5-4 to TRBJ1-1; D gene unclear. Looked up from germline, CDR1 is SGHNT and CDR2 is YYREEE (reference sequence). Trimming cost V 0 bases and J 4 bases, with 10 bases left between them. The CDR3 is 14 residues long. CDR3 DNA: TGTGCCAGCAGCTTGGAGCAGTACGGCACTGAAGCTTTCTTT. Its translation: CASSLEQYGTEAFF.

This clone was counted only a few times. This chain uses TRBV9 with TRBJ1-2, with a possible D match to TRBD1 (5 bases). This CDR3 is built from 17 residues. With 0 bases removed from V and 5 bases from J, the gap between germline ends came to 20 bases. Germline values: CDR1 SGDLS, CDR2 YYNGEE. This CDR3 is CASSVDPTQEGKYGYTF. In nucleotides, the CDR3 is TGTGCCAGCAGCGTAGACCCCACACAGGAAGGAAAGTATGGCTACACCTTC.

V gene TRBV5-8 combines with J gene TRBJ2-7; perhaps TRBD1 as D (5 bases). V was trimmed by 0 bases and J by 3 bases, leaving 7 bases between them. Per germline, CDR1 SGHTS and CDR2 YDEGEE. The CDR3 has 13 residues. CDR3 bases: TGTGCCAGCAGCTTGGGACAGAACTACGAGCAGTACTTC. Protein product: CASSLGQNYEQYF.

The chain couples TRBV6-5 to TRBJ2-2; 10 nucleotides agree with TRBD2. The CDR3 has 15 amino acids. The germline gives CDR1 MNHEY, CDR2 SVGAGI. V gave up 8 bases and J gave up 4 bases; unmatched junction bases: 7. CDR3 nucleotide sequence: TGTGCCAGCCAGCGGGGGGGCCCGGGCACCGGGGAGCTGTTTTTT. This gives the protein CASQRGGPGTGELFF.

This sequence joins TRBV5-5 and TRBJ1-1; D possibly corresponds to TRBD1 (6 bases). Germline V lookup: CDR1 SGHKS, CDR2 YYEKEE (reference sequence). Trimming cost V 2 bases and J 7 bases, with 9 bases left between them. This CDR3 is built from 12 residues. The CDR3 nucleotides read TGTGCCAGCAGCTTACGGACAGTTGAAGCTTTCTTT. It is translated as CASSLRTVEAFF. The full variable domain, in which reference TRBV5-5 and TRBJ1-1 provide the parts outside the CDR3, is DAGVTQSPTHLIKTRGQQVTLRCSPISGHKSVSWYQQVLGQGPQFIFQYYEKEERGRGNFPDRFSARQFPNYSSELNVNALLLGDSALYLCASSLRTVEAFFGQGTRLTVV.

The V call is TRBV7-2, the J call TRBJ1-4, with 8 positions matching TRBD1. The V gene's germline CDR1 is SGHTA and CDR2 FQGNSA. J was trimmed by 3 bases and V by 4 bases; bases with no gene match: 4. The CDR3 consists of 15 residues. The CDR3 loop is CASSWRTGPNEKLFF. The CDR3 bases are TGTGCCAGCAGCTGGAGGACAGGGCCTAATGAAAAACTGTTTTTT.

This clone was seen only once. The chain joins TRBV10-2 to TRBJ1-1; perhaps TRBD1 as D (5 bases). V lost 6 bases, J lost 1 base, and 15 bases lay in between. Per germline, CDR1 WSHSY and CDR2 SAAADI. The CDR3 spans 15 residues. Here the CDR3 reads CASRDTLMGNTEAFF. CDR3 bases: TGCGCCAGCAGGGACACCCTTATGGGGAACACTGAAGCTTTCTTT.

The chain carries TRBV19 and TRBJ2-2; 7 nucleotides line up with TRBD1. Germline V gene lookup returns CDR1 LNHDA and CDR2 SQIVND (reference sequence). CDR3 size: 14 residues. The junction had 4 bases not matched to a gene; V was cut back by 9 bases and J by 0 bases. CDR3 in DNA: TGTGCCAGCAGGGACAGACCGAACACCGGGGAGCTGTTTTTT. This translates into CASRDRPNTGELFF.

V gene TRBV25-1 combines with J gene TRBJ1-6; weak D call: TRBD1 (6 bases). CDR1 and CDR2 from the germline V gene are MGHDK and SYGVNS. The CDR3 loop spans 16 amino acids. Trimming removed 1 base at V and 10 bases at J, with 17 bases between. The DNA of the CDR3 is TGTGCCAGCAGTGAATTGCCCGACAGGAATCCGTCACCCCTCCACTTT. Translated, it gives CASSELPDRNPSPLHF.

The V call is TRBV11-1, the J call TRBJ2-4, with TRBD1 matching 7 bases. Germline V lookup: CDR1 SGHAT, CDR2 FQDESV (reference sequence). The CDR3 has 15 amino acids. J was trimmed by 10 bases and V by 6 bases; bases with no gene match: 15. CDR3 in amino acids: CASSTSDRPQRIQYF. As DNA, the CDR3 is TGTGCCAGCAGTACCTCGGACAGGCCCCAACGGATTCAGTACTTC. Full variable domain (remainder filled in from reference TRBV11-1 and TRBJ2-4): EAEVAQSPRYKITEKSQAVAFWCDPISGHATLYWYRQILGQGPELLVQFQDESVVDDSQLPKDRFSAERLKGVDSTLKIQPAELGDSAMYLCASSTSDRPQRIQYFGAGTRLSVL.

The chain uses TRBV6-5 and TRBJ1-1, with D possibly being TRBD1 (6 bases). The CDR3 extends over 16 amino acids. Germline-derived CDR1 and CDR2 are MNHEY and SVGAGI. The V end was cut by 2 bases, the J end by 8 bases, with 21 bases between. Here the CDR3 reads CASSYPRQAPSPEAFF. CDR3 DNA: TGTGCCAGCAGTTACCCCCGACAGGCACCCTCTCCCGAAGCTTTCTTT.

Note on this clone: The sample has other DNA sequences that encode this CDR3 too. J is TRBJ1-1 and V is TRBV9; no reliable D call. This CDR3 contains 13 residues. The ends were cut back, 2 bases at V and 1 base at J, with 6 bases in the middle. The germline V gene encodes CDR1 SGDLS and CDR2 YYNGEE. CDR3 protein: CASSVTGNTEAFF. Here the CDR3 DNA reads TGTGCCAGCAGCGTCACGGGGAACACTGAAGCTTTCTTT.

Here the CDR3 DNA reads TGTGCCAGCAGCCGTACCCGCGGGGAAAAACTGTTTTTT. Residues: CASSRTRGEKLFF. The chain uses TRBV3-1 (or the pseudogene TRBV3-2) and TRBJ1-4, with D hard to call. Germline CDR1 is LGHDT and CDR2 is YNNKEL (reference sequence). The V and J ends lost 4 bases and 8 bases respectively, with 11 bases between them. The length of the CDR3 is 13 residues.

The gene calls are TRBV6-4 and TRBJ1-2; D unresolved. The CDR3 consists of 14 residues. The V end was cut by 7 bases, the J end by 0 bases, with 12 bases between. The germline CDR1 and CDR2 sequences are MRHNA and SNTAGT. CDR3 bases: TGTGCCAGCACCCCGGAAGCTACTAACTATGGCTACACCTTC. It specifies CASTPEATNYGYTF.

The rearrangement links TRBV10-3 to TRBJ2-3; 13 bases are a match to TRBD2. Germline CDR1 ENHRY, CDR2 SYGVKD. This CDR3 contains 16 residues. J lost 1 base, V lost 5 bases, and 3 bases had no gene match. This CDR3 is CAISLGTSGGTDTQYF. The DNA for the CDR3 is TGTGCCATCAGTCTCGGGACTAGCGGGGGCACAGATACGCAGTATTTT.

This sequence joins TRBV19 and TRBJ1-6; tentative D call: TRBD1 (6 bases). This CDR3 has 13 residues. Germline V gives CDR1 LNHDA, CDR2 SQIVND (reference sequence). V gave up 8 bases and J gave up 7 bases, with 12 bases separating them. The CDR3: CASGDNSNSPLHF. The CDR3 DNA is TGTGCCAGTGGGGACAACTCCAATTCACCCCTCCACTTT. Based on the CDR3 plus reference TRBV19 and TRBJ1-6, the full variable domain is DGGITQSPKYLFRKEGQNVTLSCEQNLNHDAMYWYRQDPGQGLRLIYYSQIVNDFQKGDIAEGYSVSREKKESFPLTVTSAQKNPTAFYLCASGDNSNSPLHFGNGTRLTVT.

This chain connects TRBV11-3 to TRBJ2-1, with D hard to call. The V and J ends lost 0 bases and 5 bases respectively, with 14 bases between them. CDR1 is SGHNT and CDR2 is YENEEA in the germline V gene. The CDR3 extends over 16 amino acids. As DNA, the CDR3 is TGTGCCAGCAGCTTAGAACTCATGGGAACAAACAATGAGCAGTTCTTC. It specifies CASSLELMGTNNEQFF. Supplemented by reference TRBV11-3 and TRBJ2-1, the full variable domain reads EAGVVQSPRYKIIEKKQPVAFWCNPISGHNTLYWYLQNLGQGPELLIRYENEEAVDDSQLPKDRFSAERLKGVDSTLKIQPAELGDSAVYLCASSLELMGTNNEQFFGPGTRLTVL.

V usage is TRBV5-1 and J usage is TRBJ2-5, with 10 bases that match TRBD1. The germline V gene encodes CDR1 SGHRS and CDR2 YFSETQ. V trimming: 0 bases; J trimming: 5 bases; junction bases outside the gene matches: 1. The CDR3 spans 14 residues. In nucleotides, the CDR3 is TGCGCCAGCAGCTTGGGACAGGGGGCGGAGACCCAGTACTTC. Translation: CASSLGQGAETQYF.